This T cell receptor (beta chain) was identified in a study of CXCR3-negative and CXCR3-positive naive CD8 T cells. Broader study findings: Both naive subsets showed comparably high diversity, and memory CD8+ cells showed much lower diversity. Because surface CD5 did not distinguish the naive subsets, TCR strength was inferred from TRB CDR3 properties. A higher hydrophobicity marked the TRB CDR3s of CXCR3-positive naive cells versus CXCR3-negative naive cells.

The libraries of TRB cDNA were constructed through 5' RACE using UMI labels. TCRdb reanalyzed the 5' RACE reads, giving one entry per CDR3 protein sequence and no DNA. The sample is made up of about 84,000 distinct CDR3 sequences, and the top ten hold roughly 0.64% of it. Regarding this clonotype: As yet, its antigen is unknown.

From germline, CDR1 is SGHRS and CDR2 YFSETQ. The CDR3 consists of 15 residues. The specimen sequenced was naive CXCR3+ CD8+ T cells from blood. The subset denotes: CD45RO-CCR7+CD27+CD95- naive CD8+ T cells expressing CXCR3 (TNR3+). The rearrangement uses TRBV5-1 and TRBJ2-1; checking the TCRdb D call of TRBD2 is not possible without DNA. The sequence came from a human donor in good health. Some clones in this sample may be carry-over from other donors' samples. CDR3 in amino acids: CASSLAGTSGNEQFF.